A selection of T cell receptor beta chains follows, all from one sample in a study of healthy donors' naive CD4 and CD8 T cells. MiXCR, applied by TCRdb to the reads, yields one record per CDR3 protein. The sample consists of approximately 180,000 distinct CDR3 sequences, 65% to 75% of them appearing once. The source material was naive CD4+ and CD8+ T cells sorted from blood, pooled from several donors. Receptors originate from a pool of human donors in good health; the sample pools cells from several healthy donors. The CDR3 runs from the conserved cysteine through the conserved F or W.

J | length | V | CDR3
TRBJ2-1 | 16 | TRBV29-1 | CSVRLAGGLSYNEQFF
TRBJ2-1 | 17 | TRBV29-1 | CSVELVGGRSDYNEQFF
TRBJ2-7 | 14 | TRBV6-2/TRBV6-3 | CASSRRQGTYEQYF
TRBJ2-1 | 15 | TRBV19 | CASSMGTGFYNEQFF
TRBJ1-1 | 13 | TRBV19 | CASSPTENTEAFF
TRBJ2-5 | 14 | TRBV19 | CASSIEAAQETQYF
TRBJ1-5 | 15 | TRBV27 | CASSSLGLSNQPQHF
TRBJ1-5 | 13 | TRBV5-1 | CASSLDSNQPQHF
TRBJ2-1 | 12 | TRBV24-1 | CATSDLGTEQFF
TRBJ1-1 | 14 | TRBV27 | CASTSGHMNTEAFF
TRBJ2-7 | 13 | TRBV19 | CASSVGTVYEQYF
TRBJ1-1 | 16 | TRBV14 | CASSQDLGQAYTEAFF
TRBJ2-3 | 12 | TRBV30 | CAWSVGGDTQYF
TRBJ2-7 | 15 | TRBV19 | CASSTPGTRPYEQYF
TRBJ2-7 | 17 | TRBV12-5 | CASGSLGQDPPPYEQYF
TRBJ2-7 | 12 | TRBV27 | CATSGLSSEQYF
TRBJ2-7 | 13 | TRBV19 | CASAVLGSYEQYF
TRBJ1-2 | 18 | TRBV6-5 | CASSYGPPTTGTNYGYTF
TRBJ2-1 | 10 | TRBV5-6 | CASSLTGQFF
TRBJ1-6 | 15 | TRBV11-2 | CASRERWPYNSPLHF
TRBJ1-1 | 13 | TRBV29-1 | CSAVPQMNTEAFF
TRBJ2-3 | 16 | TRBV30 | CAWSVFQAPGADTQYF
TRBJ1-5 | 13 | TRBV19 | CASSIRGNQPQHF
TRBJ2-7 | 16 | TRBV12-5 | CASGLEGLARSYEQYF
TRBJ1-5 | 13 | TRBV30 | CAWSGSPNQPQHF
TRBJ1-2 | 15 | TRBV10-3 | CAISESPGTIYGYTF
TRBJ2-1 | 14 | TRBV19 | CASSRRREGNEQFF
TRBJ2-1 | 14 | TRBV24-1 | CATSDRGIYNEQFF
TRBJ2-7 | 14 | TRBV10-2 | CASSGGGHTYEQYF
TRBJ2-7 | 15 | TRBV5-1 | CASSLTQGAHYEQYF
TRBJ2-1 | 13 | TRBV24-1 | CATSDSANNEQFF
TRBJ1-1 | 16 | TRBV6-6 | CASSYQFRGTYTEAFF
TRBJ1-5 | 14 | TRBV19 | CASSIMGLSQPQHF